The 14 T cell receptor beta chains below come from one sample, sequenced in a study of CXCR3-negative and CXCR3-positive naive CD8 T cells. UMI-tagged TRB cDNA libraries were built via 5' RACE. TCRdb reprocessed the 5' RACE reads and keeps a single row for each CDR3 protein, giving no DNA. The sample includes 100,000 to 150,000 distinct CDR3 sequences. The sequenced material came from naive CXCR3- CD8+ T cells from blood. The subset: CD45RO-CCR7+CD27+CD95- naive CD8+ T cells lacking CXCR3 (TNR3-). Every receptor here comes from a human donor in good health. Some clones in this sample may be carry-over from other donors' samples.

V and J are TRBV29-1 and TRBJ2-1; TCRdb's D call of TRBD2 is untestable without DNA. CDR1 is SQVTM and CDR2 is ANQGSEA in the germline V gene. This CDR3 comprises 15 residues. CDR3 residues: CSVEPSGLQYNEQFF.

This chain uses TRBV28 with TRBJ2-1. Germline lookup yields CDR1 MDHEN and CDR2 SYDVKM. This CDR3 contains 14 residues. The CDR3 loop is CASSLLGFSIEQFF.

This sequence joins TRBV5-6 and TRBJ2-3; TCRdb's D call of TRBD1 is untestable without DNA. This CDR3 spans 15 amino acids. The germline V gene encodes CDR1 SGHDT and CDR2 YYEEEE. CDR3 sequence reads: CASSLGGGAEGTQYF. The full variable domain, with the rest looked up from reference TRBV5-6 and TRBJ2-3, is DAGVTQSPTHLIKTRGQQVTLRCSPKSGHDTVSWYQQALGQGPQFIFQYYEEEERQRGNFPDRFSGHQFPNYSSELNVNALLLGDSALYLCASSLGGGAEGTQYFGPGTRLTVL.

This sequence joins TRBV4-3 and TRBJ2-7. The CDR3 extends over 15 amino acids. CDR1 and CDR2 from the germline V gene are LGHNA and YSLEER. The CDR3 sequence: CASSQEAGSSYEQYF.

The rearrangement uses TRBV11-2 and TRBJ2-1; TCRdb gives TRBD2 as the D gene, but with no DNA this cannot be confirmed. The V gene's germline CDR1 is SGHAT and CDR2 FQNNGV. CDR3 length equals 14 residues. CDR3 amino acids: CASSLDYLDNEQFF. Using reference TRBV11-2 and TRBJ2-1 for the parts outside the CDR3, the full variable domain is EAGVAQSPRYKIIEKRQSVAFWCNPISGHATLYWYQQILGQGPKLLIQFQNNGVVDDSQLPKDRFSAERLKGVDSTLKIQPAKLEDSAVYLCASSLDYLDNEQFFGPGTRLTVL.

The CDR3 region is CASSLSPPVTGELFF. The V call is TRBV11-2, the J call TRBJ2-2. Germline-derived CDR1 and CDR2 are SGHAT and FQNNGV. This CDR3 comprises 15 residues.

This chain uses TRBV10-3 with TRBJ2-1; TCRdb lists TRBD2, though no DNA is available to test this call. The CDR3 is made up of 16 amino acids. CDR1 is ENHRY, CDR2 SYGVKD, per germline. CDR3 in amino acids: CAISDMAATLGDEQFF.

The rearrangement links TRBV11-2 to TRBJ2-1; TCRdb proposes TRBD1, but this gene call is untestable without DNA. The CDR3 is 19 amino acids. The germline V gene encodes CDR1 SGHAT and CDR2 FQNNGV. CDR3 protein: CASSRLGLVSTGAYNEQFF.

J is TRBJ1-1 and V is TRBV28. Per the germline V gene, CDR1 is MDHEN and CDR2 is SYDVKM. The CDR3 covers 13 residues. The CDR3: CASQRREDTEAFF.

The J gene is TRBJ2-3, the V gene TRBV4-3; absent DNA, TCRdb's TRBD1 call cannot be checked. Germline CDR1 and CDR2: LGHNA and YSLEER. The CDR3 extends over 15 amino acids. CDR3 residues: CASSPDGQGADTQYF.

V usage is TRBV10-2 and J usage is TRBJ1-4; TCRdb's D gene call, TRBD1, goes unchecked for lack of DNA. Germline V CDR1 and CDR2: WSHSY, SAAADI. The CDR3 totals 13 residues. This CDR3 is CASRTGPLEKLFF.

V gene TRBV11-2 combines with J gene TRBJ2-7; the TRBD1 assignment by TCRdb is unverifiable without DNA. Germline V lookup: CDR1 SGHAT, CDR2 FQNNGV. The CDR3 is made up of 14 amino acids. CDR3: CASSLGRGLYEQYF.

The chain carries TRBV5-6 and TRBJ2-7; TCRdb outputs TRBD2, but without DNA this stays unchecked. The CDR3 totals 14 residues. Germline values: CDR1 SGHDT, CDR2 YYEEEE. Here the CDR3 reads CASSLGRAPYEQYF. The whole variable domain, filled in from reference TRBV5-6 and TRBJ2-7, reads DAGVTQSPTHLIKTRGQQVTLRCSPKSGHDTVSWYQQALGQGPQFIFQYYEEEERQRGNFPDRFSGHQFPNYSSELNVNALLLGDSALYLCASSLGRAPYEQYFGPGTRLTVT.

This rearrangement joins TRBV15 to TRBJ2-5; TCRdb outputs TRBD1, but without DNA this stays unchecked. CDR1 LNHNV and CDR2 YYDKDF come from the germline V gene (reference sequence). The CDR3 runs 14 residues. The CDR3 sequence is CATSRVWGAETQYF.